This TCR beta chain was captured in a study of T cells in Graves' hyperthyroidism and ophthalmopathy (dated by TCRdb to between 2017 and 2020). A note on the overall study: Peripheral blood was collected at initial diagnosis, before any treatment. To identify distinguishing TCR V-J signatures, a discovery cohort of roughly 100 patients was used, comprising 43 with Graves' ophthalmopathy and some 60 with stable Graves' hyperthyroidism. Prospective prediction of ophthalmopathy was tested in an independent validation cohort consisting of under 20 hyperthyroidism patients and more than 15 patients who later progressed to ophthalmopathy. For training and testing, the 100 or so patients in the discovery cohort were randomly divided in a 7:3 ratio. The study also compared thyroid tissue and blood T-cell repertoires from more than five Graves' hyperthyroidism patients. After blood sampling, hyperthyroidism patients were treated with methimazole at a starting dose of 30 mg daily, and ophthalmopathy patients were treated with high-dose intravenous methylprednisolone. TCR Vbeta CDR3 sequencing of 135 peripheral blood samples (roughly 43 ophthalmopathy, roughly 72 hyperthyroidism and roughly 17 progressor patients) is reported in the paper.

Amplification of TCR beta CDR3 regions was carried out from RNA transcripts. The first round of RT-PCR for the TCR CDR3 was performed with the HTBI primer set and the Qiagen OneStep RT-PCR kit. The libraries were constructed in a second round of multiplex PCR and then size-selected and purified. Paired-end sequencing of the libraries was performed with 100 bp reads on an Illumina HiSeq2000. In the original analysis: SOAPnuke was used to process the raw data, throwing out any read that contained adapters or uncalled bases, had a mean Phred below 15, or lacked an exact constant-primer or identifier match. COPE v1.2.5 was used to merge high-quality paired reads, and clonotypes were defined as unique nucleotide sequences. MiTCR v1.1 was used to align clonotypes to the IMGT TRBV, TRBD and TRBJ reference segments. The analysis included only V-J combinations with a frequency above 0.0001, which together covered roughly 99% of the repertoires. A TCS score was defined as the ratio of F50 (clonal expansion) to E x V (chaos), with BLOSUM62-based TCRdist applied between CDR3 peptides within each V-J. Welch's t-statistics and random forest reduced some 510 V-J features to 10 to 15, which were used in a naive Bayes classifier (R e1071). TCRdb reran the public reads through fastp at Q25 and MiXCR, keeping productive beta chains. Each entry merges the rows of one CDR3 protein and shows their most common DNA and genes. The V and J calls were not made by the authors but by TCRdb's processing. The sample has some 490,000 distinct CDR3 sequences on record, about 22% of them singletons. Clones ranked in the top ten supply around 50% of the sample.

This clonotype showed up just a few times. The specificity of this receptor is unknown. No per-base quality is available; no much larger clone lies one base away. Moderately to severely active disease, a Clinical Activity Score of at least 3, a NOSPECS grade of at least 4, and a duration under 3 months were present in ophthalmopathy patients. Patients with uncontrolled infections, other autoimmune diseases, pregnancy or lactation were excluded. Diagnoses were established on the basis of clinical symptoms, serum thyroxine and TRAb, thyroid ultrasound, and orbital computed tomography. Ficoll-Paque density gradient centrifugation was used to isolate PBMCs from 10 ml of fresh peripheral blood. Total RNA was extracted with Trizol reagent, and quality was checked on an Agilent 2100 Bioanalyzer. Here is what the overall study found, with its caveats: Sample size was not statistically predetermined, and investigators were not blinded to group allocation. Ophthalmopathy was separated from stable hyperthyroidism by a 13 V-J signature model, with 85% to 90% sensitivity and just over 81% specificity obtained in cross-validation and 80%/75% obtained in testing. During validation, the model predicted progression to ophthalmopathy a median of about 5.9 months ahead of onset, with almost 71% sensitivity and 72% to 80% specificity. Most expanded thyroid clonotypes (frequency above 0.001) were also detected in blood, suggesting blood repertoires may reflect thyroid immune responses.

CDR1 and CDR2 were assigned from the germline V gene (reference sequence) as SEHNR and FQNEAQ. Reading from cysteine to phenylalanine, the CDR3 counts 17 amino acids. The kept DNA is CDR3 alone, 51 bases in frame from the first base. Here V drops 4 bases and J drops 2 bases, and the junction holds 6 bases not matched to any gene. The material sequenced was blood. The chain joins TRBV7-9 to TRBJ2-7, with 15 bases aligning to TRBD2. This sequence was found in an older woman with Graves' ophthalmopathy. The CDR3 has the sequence CASSSWTSGRAAYEQYF. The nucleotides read TGTGCCAGCAGCTCTTGGACTAGCGGGAGGGCTGCCTACGAGCAGTACTTC.